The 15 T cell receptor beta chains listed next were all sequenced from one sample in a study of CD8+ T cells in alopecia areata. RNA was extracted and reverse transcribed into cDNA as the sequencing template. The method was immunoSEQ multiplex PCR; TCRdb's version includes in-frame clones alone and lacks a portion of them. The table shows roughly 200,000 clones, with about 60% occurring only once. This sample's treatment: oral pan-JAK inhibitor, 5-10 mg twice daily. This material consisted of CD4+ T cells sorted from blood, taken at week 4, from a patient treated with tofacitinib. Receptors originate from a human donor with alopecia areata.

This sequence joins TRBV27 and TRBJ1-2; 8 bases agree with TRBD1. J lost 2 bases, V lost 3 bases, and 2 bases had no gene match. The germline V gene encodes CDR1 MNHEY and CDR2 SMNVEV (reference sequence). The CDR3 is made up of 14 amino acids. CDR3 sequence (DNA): TGTGCCAGCAGTTTCAGGGGGCCGAACTATGGCTACACCTTC. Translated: CASSFRGPNYGYTF.

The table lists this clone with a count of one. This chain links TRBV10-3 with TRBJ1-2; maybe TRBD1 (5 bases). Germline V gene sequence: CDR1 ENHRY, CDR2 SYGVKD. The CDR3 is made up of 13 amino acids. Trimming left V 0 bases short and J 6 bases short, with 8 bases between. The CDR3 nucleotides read TGTGCCATCAGTGAGTCAAGGGGAAATGGCTACACCTTC. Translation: CAISESRGNGYTF.

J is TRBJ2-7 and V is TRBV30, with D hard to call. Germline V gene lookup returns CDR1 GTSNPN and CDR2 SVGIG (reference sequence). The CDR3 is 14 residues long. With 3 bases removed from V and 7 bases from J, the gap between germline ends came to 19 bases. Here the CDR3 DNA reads TGTGCCTGGAGCCAAGAAGGCGACAATCGGGAGCAGTACTTC. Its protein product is CAWSQEGDNREQYF.

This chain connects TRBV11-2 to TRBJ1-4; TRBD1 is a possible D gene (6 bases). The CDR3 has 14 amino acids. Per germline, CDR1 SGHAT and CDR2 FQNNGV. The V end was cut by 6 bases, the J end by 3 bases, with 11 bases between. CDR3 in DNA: TGTGCCAGCAGTTTTACAGGGTCTAATGAAAAACTGTTTTTT. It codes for CASSFTGSNEKLFF.

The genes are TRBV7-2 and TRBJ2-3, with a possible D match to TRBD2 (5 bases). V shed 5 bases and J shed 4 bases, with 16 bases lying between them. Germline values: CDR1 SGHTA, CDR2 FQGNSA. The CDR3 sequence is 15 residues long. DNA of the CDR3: TGTGCCAGCAGCCAATCCCCCGGACTCGCAGATACGCAGTATTTT. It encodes CASSQSPGLADTQYF. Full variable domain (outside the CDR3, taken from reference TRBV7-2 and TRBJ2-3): GAGVSQSPSNKVTEKGKDVELRCDPISGHTALYWYRQSLGQGLEFLIYFQGNSAPDKSGLPSDRFSAERTGGSVSTLTIQRTQQEDSAVYLCASSQSPGLADTQYFGPGTRLTVL.

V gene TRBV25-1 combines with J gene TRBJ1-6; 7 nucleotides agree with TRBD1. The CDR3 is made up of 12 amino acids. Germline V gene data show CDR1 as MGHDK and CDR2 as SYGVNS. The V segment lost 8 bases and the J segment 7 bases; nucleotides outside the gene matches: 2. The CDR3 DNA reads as TGTGCCAGCCGACAGGGAAATTCACCCCTCCACTTT. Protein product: CASRQGNSPLHF. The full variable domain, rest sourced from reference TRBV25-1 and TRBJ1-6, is EADIYQTPRYLVIGTGKKITLECSQTMGHDKMYWYQQDPGMELHLIHYSYGVNSTEKGDLSSESTVSRIRTEHFPLTLESARPSHTSQYLCASRQGNSPLHFGNGTRLTVT.

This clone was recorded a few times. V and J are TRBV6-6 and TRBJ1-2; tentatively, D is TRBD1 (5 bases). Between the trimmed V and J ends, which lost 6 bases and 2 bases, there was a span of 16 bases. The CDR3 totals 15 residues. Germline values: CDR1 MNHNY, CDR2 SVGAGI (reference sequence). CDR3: CASSPQGLGNYGYTF. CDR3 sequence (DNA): TGTGCCAGCAGCCCTCAGGGCCTGGGGAACTATGGCTACACCTTC.

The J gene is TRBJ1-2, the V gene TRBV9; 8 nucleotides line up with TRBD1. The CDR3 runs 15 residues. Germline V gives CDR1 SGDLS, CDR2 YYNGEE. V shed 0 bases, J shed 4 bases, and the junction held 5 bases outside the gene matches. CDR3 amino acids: CASSVGDRPGYGYTF. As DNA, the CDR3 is TGTGCCAGCAGCGTAGGGGACAGGCCCGGCTATGGCTACACCTTC.

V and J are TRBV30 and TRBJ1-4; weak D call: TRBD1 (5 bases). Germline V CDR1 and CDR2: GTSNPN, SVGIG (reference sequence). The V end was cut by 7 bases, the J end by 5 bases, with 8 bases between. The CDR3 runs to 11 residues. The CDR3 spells CASRGNEKLFF. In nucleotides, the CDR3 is TGTGCCTCGAGGGGAAATGAAAAACTGTTTTTT.

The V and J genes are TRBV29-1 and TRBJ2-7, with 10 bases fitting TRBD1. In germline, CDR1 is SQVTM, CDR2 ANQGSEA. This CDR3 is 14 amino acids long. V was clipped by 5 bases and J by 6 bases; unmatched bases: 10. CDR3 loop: CSVSLGTGVGEQYF. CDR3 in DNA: TGCAGCGTTTCACTCGGGACAGGGGTAGGCGAGCAGTACTTC.

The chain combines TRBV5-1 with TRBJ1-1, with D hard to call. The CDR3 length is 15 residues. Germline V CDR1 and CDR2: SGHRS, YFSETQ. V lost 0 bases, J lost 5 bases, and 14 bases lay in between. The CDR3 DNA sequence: TGCGCCAGCAGCTTGGGGGAGCAGTTCCGGACTGAAGCTTTCTTT. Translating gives CASSLGEQFRTEAFF.

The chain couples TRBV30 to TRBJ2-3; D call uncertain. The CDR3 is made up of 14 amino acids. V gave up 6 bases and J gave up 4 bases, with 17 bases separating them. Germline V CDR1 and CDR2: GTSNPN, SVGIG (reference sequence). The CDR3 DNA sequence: TGTGCCTGTCCCCGGCAGGCGCCTCCAGATACGCAGTATTTT. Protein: CACPRQAPPDTQYF.

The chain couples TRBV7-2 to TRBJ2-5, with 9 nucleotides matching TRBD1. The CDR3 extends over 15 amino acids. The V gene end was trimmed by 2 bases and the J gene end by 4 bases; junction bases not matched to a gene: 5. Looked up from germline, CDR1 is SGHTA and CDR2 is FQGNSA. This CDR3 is CASSLMDRGVETQYF. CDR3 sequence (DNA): TGTGCCAGCAGCTTAATGGACAGGGGAGTAGAGACCCAGTACTTC. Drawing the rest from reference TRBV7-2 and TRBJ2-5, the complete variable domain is GAGVSQSPSNKVTEKGKDVELRCDPISGHTALYWYRQSLGQGLEFLIYFQGNSAPDKSGLPSDRFSAERTGGSVSTLTIQRTQQEDSAVYLCASSLMDRGVETQYFGPGTRLLVL.

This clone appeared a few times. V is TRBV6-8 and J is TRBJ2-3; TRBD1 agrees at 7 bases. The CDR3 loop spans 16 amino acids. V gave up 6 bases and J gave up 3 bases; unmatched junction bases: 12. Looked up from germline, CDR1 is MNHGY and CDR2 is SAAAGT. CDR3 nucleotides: TGTGCCAGCAGCCACCGACAGGGACCTCGAACAGATACGCAGTATTTT. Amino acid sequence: CASSHRQGPRTDTQYF.

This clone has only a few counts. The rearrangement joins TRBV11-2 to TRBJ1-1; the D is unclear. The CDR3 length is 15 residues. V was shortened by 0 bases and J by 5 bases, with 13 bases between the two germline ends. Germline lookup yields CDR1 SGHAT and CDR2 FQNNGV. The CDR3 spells CASSLDSLGSTEAFF. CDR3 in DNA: TGTGCCAGCAGCTTAGATAGTTTGGGGTCGACTGAAGCTTTCTTT.